Described below is a single TCR beta chain sequence and its context. This CDR3 is 15 amino acids long. The V gene's germline CDR1 is SGHRS and CDR2 YFSETQ. V shed 0 bases and J shed 0 bases, with 9 bases lying between them. This specimen comes from a study of blood T cell repertoires in COVID-19. Only in-frame clones appear in the TCRdb table, and some are missing; sequencing was by immunoSEQ multiplex PCR. This table holds a few hundred thousand clones, about 83% found once. This clonotype was obtained from a woman between 45 and 60 years old with acute or convalescent COVID-19. Sequences were obtained from peripheral blood. The rearrangement uses TRBV5-1 and TRBJ1-1; no definite D call. CDR3: CASSLASGLNTEAFF. CDR3 DNA: TGCGCCAGCAGCTTGGCCTCCGGGTTGAACACTGAAGCTTTCTTT.